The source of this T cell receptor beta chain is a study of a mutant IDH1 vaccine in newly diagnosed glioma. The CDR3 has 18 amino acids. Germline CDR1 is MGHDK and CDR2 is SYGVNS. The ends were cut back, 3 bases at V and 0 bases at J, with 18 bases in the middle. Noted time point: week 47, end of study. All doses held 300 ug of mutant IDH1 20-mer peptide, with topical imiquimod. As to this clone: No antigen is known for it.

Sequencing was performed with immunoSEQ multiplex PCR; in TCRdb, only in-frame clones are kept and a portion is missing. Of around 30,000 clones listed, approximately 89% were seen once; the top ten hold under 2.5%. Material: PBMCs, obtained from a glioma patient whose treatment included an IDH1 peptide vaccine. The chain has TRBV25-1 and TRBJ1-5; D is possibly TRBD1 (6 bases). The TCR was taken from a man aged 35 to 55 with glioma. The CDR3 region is CASSEGNRGHISNQPQHF. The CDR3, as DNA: TGTGCCAGCAGTGAGGGGAATCGGGGACACATTAGCAATCAGCCCCAGCATTTT.